This is a list of T cell receptor beta chains from one sample in a study of blood T cell repertoires in COVID-19. Produced via immunoSEQ multiplex PCR; TCRdb's table is partial and in-frame only. Among 400,000 to 450,000 clones, 85% to 90% were seen once, and the ten largest hold 0.7% to 0.85%. The source material was peripheral blood. These receptors came from a man aged 18 to 35 with COVID-19, enrolled during active disease. The CDR3 runs from the conserved cysteine through the conserved F or W. The D gene is left open where the match is weak. A row's size may be missing; if present it is once, few, many or a size class.

TRBV5-6	.	TRBJ2-3	.	TGTGCCAGCAGTTACCGGGACAATTGGATAGATACGCAGTATTTT	CASSYRDNWIDTQYF
TRBV7-9	.	TRBJ2-7	TRBD2	TGTGCCAGCAGCCGTAGCGGGGGAGACTACGAGCAGTACTTC	CASSRSGGDYEQYF
TRBV11-3	.	TRBJ2-1	TRBD1	TGTGCCAGCAGCTTCGGACAGGGGAGTGAGCAGTTCTTC	CASSFGQGSEQFF
TRBV4-1	.	TRBJ1-4	.	TGCGCCAGCAGCCGGGTGAAAGGACTGCCCTGGGAAAAACTGTTTTTT	CASSRVKGLPWEKLFF
TRBV28	.	TRBJ2-2	.	TGTGCCAGCAGTCAGACCCGACTCCTCACCGGGGAGCTGTTTTTT	CASSQTRLLTGELFF
TRBV6-2/TRBV6-3	.	TRBJ2-7	TRBD1	TGTGCCAGCAGTTCACAGGGGTACGAGCAGTACTTC	CASSSQGYEQYF
TRBV4-1	.	TRBJ2-7	TRBD1	TGCGCCAGCAGCCAACTATGGACAGGGACCTACGAGCAGTACTTC	CASSQLWTGTYEQYF
TRBV10-1	.	TRBJ2-7	.	TGCGCCAGCAGTCAGGGCTACGAGCAGTACTTC	CASSQGYEQYF
TRBV7-3	.	TRBJ1-2	.	TGTGCCAGCAGCTTAAATTTAGGGAGGGGCATGGACTATGGCTACACCTTC	CASSLNLGRGMDYGYTF
TRBV24-1	.	TRBJ2-1	TRBD2	TGTGCCACCAGTGAACAAGCGGGAGGATACAATGAGCAGTTCTTC	CATSEQAGGYNEQFF
TRBV15	few	TRBJ1-5	TRBD1	TGTGCCACCAGCAGAGAGCCAGGGGGGTATCAGCCCCAGCATTTT	CATSREPGGYQPQHF
TRBV6-5	.	TRBJ1-5	TRBD1	TGTGCCAGCAGTTCTACAGGGGAATGGAGCAATCAGCCCCAGCATTTT	CASSSTGEWSNQPQHF
TRBV5-1	.	TRBJ2-7	.	TGCGCCAGCAGCTCTGAACCTCTGGACACTATGTACTTC	CASSSEPLDTMYF
TRBV7-9	once	TRBJ2-7	TRBD1	TGTGCCAGCAGCCGGGCCAGGGGGTCTACTACCTACGAGCAGTACTTC	CASSRARGSTTYEQYF
TRBV19	.	TRBJ2-7	.	TGTGCCAGTAGTGGATTCGGGCGCGGGACAGCTTCCTACGAGCAGTACTTC	CASSGFGRGTASYEQYF
TRBV6-5	.	TRBJ2-5	.	TGTGCCAGCAGAAACATACAGGGGACCCAGTACTTC	CASRNIQGTQYF
TRBV6-5	.	TRBJ1-3	TRBD1	TGTGCCAGCAGTTACCGCCGGACAGGAGGAAACACCATATATTTT	CASSYRRTGGNTIYF
TRBV6-2/TRBV6-3	.	TRBJ2-5	TRBD2	TGTGCCAGCAGCAATGGGGCGCTAGCGGGGGGGCCGAAGACCCAGTACTTC	CASSNGALAGGPKTQYF
TRBV11-2	.	TRBJ2-2	.	TGTGCCAGCAGCTTAGCCTGGGAGCTGTTTTTT	CASSLAWELFF
TRBV5-6	.	TRBJ1-2	.	TGTGCCAGCAGCCTGAGAGGGCGCAGGCTCTATGGCTACACCTTC	CASSLRGRRLYGYTF
TRBV6-5	few	TRBJ1-1	TRBD1	TGTGCCAGCAGCGGGACAGGGACGGGTAAAACTGAAGCTTTCTTT	CASSGTGTGKTEAFF
TRBV7-8	.	TRBJ2-7	.	TGTGCCACTGGGACATTATCCTACGAGCAGTACTTC	CATGTLSYEQYF
TRBV25-1	.	TRBJ1-6	.	TGTGCCAGCGGGGGGGCTTATTCACCCCTCCACTTT	CASGGAYSPLHF
TRBV19	.	TRBJ1-6	.	TGTGCCACCTCCAGAGGTTGGGGCTCACCCCTCCACTTT	CATSRGWGSPLHF
TRBV18	.	TRBJ2-5	TRBD2	TGTGCCAGCTCACCAGGGCGGCTAGCGGGAGGCAGAGAGACCCAGTACTTC	CASSPGRLAGGRETQYF
TRBV7-6	.	TRBJ1-4	.	TGTGCCAGCAGCTTGCAGCTTCAGGGACAATTAGCAACTAATGAAAAACTGTTTTTT	CASSLQLQGQLATNEKLFF
TRBV7-9	.	TRBJ2-1	.	TGTGCCAGCAGCTTAATTAGAAGTGAGCAGTTCTTC	CASSLIRSEQFF
TRBV5-5	.	TRBJ1-2	.	TGTGCCAGCAGCTTGGGGCAGGGAACGCGCGGCTACACCTTC	CASSLGQGTRGYTF
TRBV19	.	TRBJ1-1	.	TGTGCCAGTAGTACGGACAGCCCAGAAGCTTTCTTT	CASSTDSPEAFF
TRBV27	.	TRBJ2-2	.	TGTGCCAGCAGTTTATCTCGTGGACTCGGGGAGCTGTTTTTT	CASSLSRGLGELFF
TRBV2	.	TRBJ2-5	TRBD2	TGTGCCAGCAGTGGGCTAGCGGGAGGGATCCAAGAGACCCAGTACTTC	CASSGLAGGIQETQYF
TRBV10-3	.	TRBJ2-1	TRBD2	TGTGCCATCAGTGGATCTCCGGCGGGGGGGTACAATGAGCAGTTCTTC	CAISGSPAGGYNEQFF
TRBV14	.	TRBJ2-5	.	TGTGCCAGCAGCCAAGTTAGCGGCTTAGAGACCCAGTACTTC	CASSQVSGLETQYF